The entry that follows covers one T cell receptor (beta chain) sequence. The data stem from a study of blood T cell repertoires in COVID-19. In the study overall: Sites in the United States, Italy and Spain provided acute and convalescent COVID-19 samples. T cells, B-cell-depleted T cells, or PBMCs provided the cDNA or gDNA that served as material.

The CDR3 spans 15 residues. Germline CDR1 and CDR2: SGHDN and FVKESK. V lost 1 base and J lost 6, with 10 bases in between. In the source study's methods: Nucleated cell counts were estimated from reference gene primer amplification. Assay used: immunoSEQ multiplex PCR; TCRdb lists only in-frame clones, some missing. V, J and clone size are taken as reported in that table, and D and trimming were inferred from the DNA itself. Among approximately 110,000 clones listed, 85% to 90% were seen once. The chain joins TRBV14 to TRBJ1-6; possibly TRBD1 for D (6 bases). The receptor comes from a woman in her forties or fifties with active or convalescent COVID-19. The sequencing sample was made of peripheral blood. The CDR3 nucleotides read TGTGCCAGCAGCCAAGGGCAGGGGCCTAATTCACCCCTCCACTTT. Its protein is CASSQGQGPNSPLHF.